The entry below gives a single TCR beta chain sequence along with its context. The data derive from a study of blood T cell repertoires in COVID-19. Looking at the study overall: T cells, B-cell-depleted T cells, or PBMCs supplied cDNA or gDNA.

Under the authors' procedure: Amplified reference gene primers provided the basis for estimating nucleated cell counts. Sequencing used immunoSEQ multiplex PCR; TCRdb keeps in-frame clones, though not all of them. That table furnishes V, J and clone size, whereas the DNA furnished D and trimming. The data contain tens of thousands of clones, roughly 87% of them singletons. CDR1 and CDR2 (germline): SNHLY, FYNNEI. Trimming took 5 bases from V and 9 from J, leaving 8 bases between them. The length of the CDR3 is 11 residues. The specimen was peripheral blood. This rearrangement joins TRBV2 to TRBJ2-1; D gene ambiguous. This clonotype was obtained from a man aged 60 to 69 with active COVID-19. DNA of the CDR3: TGTGCCAGCAGTACCCGCGTTGAGCAGTTCTTC. Translation: CASSTRVEQFF.